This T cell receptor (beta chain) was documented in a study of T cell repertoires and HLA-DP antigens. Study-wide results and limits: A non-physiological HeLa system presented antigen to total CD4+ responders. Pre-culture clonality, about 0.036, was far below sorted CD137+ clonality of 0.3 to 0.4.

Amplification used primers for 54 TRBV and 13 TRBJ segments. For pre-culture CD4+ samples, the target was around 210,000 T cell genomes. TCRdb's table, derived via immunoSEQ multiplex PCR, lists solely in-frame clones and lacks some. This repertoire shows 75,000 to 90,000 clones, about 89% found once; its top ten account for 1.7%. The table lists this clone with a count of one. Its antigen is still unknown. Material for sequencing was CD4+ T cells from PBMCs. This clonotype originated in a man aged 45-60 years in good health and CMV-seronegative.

CDR3 DNA sequence: TGTGCCAGCAGAGGACTCCTAGGGGATGAGCAGTTCTTC. Translated: CASRGLLGDEQFF. The chain combines TRBV2 with TRBJ2-1, with D possibly called TRBD1 or TRBD2 (5 bases each). The CDR3 is 13 amino acids. Trimming stripped 6 bases from V and 8 bases from J, with 14 bases between. Germline values: CDR1 SNHLY, CDR2 FYNNEI.